Below, 3 T cell receptor beta chains from the same sample are listed, as sequenced in a study of cytomegalovirus exposure and HLA in healthy donors. The study ran its PCR with 60 Vbeta and 13 Jbeta primers. TCRdb's table, derived via immunoSEQ multiplex PCR, lists solely in-frame clones and lacks some. The sample includes around 110,000 clones, around 86% of them seen just once. The sequencing input was PBMCs. These receptors came from a man between 25 and 39 years old in good health and CMV-seronegative.

V gene TRBV7-8 combines with J gene TRBJ2-7, with TRBD2 matching 12 bases. There are 15 residues in the CDR3. The germline gives CDR1 SGHVS, CDR2 FQNEAQ. J gave up 4 bases and V 4 bases, and 5 bases lay outside the gene matches. CDR3 amino acids: CASSSTSGGVYEQYF. The CDR3 nucleotides are TGTGCCAGCAGCTCGACTAGCGGGGGCGTTTACGAGCAGTACTTC. Variable domain in full (rest from reference TRBV7-8 and TRBJ2-7): GAGVSQSPRYKVAKRGQDVALRCDPISGHVSLFWYQQALGQGPEFLTYFQNEAQLDKSGLPSDRFFAERPEGSVSTLKIQRTQQEDSAVYLCASSSTSGGVYEQYFGPGTRLTVT.

The rearrangement joins TRBV5-1 to TRBJ2-7; D is uncertain. V was cut by 1 base and J by 5 bases, with 16 bases left in between. Germline CDR1 SGHRS, CDR2 YFSETQ. The CDR3 is 15 amino acids. The CDR3 region has the DNA TGCGCCAGCAGCTTGTCAGTTCGAGGTAACCACGAGCAGTACTTC. Translation gives CASSLSVRGNHEQYF.

The CDR3: CASSPDRTTSYEQYF. The CDR3 bases are TGTGCCAGCAGCCCCGACAGGACCACTTCCTACGAGCAGTACTTC. The chain carries TRBV7-2 and TRBJ2-7; maybe TRBD1 (6 bases). CDR1 and CDR2 (germline): SGHTA, FQGNSA. The CDR3 has 15 residues. Trimming pared 5 bases from V and 1 base from J, leaving 15 bases between.